The present entry profiles one T cell receptor beta chain with its context. This record belongs to a study of blood T cell repertoires in COVID-19. Overall study context: Acute and convalescent COVID-19 samples came from the United States, Italy and Spain.

CDR1 is KGHSH and CDR2 is LQKENI in the germline V gene. CDR3 length equals 14 residues. V dropped 5 bases and J dropped 4; count of bases not matched to a gene: 4. Sequencing was performed with immunoSEQ multiplex PCR; in TCRdb, only in-frame clones are kept and a portion is missing. This table holds 180,000 or so clones, under 85% found once. The chain joins TRBV18 to TRBJ1-1, with 10 positions matching TRBD1. The sequence was obtained from an elderly woman with acute or convalescent COVID-19. The specimen sequenced was peripheral blood. CDR3 DNA sequence: TGTGCCAGCTCAACCGGGACAGGGGTCACTGAAGCTTTCTTT. Its protein product is CASSTGTGVTEAFF.